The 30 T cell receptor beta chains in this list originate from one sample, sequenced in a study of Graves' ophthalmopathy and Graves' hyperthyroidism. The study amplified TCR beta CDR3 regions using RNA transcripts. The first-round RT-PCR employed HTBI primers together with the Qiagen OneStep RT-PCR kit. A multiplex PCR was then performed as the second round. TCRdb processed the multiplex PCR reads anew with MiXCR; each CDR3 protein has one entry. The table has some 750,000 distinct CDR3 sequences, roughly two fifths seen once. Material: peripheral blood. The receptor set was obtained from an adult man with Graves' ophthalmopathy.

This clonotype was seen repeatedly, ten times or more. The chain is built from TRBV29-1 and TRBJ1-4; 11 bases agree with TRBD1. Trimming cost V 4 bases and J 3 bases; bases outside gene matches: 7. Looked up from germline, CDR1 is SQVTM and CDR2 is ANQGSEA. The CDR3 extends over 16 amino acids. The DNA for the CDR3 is TGCAGCGTTGCCCCGGGACAGGGGGTGTCTAATGAAAAACTGTTTTTT. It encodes CSVAPGQGVSNEKLFF.

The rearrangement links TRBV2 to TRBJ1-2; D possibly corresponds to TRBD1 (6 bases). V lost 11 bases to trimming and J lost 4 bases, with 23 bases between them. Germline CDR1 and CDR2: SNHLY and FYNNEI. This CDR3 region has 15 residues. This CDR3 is CACSRGGGSGYGYTF. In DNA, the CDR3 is TGTGCCTGTTCACGCGGAGGGGGTAGCGGCTATGGCTACACCTTC.

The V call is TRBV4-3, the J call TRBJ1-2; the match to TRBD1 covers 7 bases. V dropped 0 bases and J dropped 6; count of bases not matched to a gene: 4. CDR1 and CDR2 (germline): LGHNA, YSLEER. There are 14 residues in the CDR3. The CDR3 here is CASSQDLTGDGYTF. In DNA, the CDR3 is TGCGCCAGCAGCCAAGATCTAACAGGGGATGGCTACACCTTC.

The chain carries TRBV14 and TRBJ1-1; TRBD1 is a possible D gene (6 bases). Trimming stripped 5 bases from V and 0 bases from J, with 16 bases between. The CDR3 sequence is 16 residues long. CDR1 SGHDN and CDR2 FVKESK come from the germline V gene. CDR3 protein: CASSSGRQVLNTEAFF. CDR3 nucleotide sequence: TGTGCCAGCAGCAGCGGAAGACAGGTCCTGAACACTGAAGCTTTCTTT.

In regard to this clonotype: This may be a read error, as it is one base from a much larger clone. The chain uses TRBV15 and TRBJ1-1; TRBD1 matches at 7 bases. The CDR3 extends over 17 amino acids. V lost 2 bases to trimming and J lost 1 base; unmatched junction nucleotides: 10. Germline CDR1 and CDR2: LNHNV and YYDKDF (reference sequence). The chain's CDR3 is CATSRNPPRTGNTEAFF. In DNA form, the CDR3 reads TGTGCCACCAGCAGAAACCCCCCCAGGACAGGGAACACTGAAGCTTTCTTT.

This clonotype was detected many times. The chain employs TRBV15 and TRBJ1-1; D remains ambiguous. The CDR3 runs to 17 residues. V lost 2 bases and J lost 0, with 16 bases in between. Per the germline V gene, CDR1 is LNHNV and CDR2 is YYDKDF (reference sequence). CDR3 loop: CATSRPRVSPMNTEAFF. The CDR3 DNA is TGTGCCACCAGCAGACCGAGGGTTTCTCCGATGAACACTGAAGCTTTCTTT. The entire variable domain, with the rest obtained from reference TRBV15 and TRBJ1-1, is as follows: DAMVIQNPRYQVTQFGKPVTLSCSQTLNHNVMYWYQQKSSQAPKLLFHYYDKDFNNEADTPDNFQSRRPNTSFCFLDIRSPGLGDTAMYLCATSRPRVSPMNTEAFFGQGTRLTVV.

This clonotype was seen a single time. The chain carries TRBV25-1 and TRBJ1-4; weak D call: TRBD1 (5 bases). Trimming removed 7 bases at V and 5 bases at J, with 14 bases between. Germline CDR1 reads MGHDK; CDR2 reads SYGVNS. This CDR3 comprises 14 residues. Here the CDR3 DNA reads TGTGCCAGCAATCCCCAGGGCCGCAATGAAAAACTGTTTTTT. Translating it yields CASNPQGRNEKLFF. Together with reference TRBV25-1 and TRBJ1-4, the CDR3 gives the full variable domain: EADIYQTPRYLVIGTGKKITLECSQTMGHDKMYWYQQDPGMELHLIHYSYGVNSTEKGDLSSESTVSRIRTEHFPLTLESARPSHTSQYLCASNPQGRNEKLFFGSGTQLSVL.

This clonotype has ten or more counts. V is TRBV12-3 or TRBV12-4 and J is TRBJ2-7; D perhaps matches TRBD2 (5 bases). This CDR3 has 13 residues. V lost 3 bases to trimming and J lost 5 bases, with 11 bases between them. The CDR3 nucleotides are TGTGCCAGCAGTTTGGACTTACGGGACGAGCAGTACTTC. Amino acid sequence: CASSLDLRDEQYF.

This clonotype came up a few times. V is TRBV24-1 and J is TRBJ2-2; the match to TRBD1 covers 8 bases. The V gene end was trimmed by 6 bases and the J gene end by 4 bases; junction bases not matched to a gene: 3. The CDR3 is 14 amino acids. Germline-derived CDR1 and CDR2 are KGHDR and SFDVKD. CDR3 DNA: TGTGCCACCAGTAAACAGGGGGTCACCGGGGAGCTGTTTTTT. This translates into CATSKQGVTGELFF.

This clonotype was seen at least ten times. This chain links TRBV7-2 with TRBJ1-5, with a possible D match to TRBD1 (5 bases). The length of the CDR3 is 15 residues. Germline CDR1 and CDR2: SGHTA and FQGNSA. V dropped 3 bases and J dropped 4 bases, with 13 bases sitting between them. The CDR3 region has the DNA TGTGCCAGCAGCTTCCTAGAGGGGAGGAATCAGCCCCAGCATTTT. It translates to CASSFLEGRNQPQHF.

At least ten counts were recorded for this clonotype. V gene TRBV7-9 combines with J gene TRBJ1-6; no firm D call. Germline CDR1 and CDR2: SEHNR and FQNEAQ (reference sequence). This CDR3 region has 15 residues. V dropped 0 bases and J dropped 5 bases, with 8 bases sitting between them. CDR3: CASSLALENNSPLHF. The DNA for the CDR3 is TGTGCCAGCAGCTTAGCGCTTGAGAATAATTCACCCCTCCACTTT.

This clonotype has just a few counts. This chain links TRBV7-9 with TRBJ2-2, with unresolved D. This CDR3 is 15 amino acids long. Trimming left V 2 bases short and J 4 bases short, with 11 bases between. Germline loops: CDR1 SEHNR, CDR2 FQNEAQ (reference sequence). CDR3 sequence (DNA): TGTGCCAGCAGCTTAAGTGCGGTGGCCACCGGGGAGCTGTTTTTT. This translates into CASSLSAVATGELFF.

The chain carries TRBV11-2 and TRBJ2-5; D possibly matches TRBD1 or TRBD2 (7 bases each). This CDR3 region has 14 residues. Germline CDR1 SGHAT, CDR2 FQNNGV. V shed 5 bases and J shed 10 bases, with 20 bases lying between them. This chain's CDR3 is CASSLQGREQVQYF. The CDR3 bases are TGTGCCAGCAGCCTACAGGGGCGGGAGCAAGTCCAGTACTTC. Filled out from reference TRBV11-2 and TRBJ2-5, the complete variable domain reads EAGVAQSPRYKIIEKRQSVAFWCNPISGHATLYWYQQILGQGPKLLIQFQNNGVVDDSQLPKDRFSAERLKGVDSTLKIQPAKLEDSAVYLCASSLQGREQVQYFGPGTRLLVL.

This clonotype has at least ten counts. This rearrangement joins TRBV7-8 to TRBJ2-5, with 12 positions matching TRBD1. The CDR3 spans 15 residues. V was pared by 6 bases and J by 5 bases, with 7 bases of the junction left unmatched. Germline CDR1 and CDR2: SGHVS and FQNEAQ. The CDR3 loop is CASSPRDRGLETQYF. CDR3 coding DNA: TGTGCCAGCAGTCCCAGGGACAGGGGGCTGGAGACCCAGTACTTC.

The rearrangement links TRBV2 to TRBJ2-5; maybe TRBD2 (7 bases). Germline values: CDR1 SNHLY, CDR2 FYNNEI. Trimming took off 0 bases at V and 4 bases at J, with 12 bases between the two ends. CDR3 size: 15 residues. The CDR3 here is CASSEAPAGAETQYF. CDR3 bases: TGTGCCAGCAGTGAAGCTCCGGCGGGGGCAGAGACCCAGTACTTC.

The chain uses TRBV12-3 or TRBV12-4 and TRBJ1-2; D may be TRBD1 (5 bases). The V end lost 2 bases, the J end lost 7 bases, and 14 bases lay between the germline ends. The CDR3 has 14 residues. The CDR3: CASSLRGVLSGYTF. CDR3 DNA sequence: TGTGCCAGCAGTTTACGAGGGGTTTTGAGTGGCTACACCTTC.

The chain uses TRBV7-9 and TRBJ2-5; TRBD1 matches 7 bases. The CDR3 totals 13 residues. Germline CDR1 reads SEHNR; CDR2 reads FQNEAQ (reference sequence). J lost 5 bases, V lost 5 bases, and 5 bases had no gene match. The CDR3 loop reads CASSIPQGETQYF. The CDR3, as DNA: TGTGCCAGCAGCATACCACAGGGGGAGACCCAGTACTTC. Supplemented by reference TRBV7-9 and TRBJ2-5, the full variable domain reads DTGVSQNPRHKITKRGQNVTFRCDPISEHNRLYWYRQTLGQGPEFLTYFQNEAQLEKSRLLSDRFSAERPKGSFSTLEIQRTEQGDSAMYLCASSIPQGETQYFGPGTRLLVL.

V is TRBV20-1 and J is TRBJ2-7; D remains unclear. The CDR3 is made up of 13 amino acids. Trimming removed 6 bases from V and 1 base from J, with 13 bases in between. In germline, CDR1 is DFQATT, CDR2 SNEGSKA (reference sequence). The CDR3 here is CSAQKDQSYEQYF. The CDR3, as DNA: TGCAGTGCGCAGAAGGACCAATCCTACGAGCAGTACTTC.

CDR3 region: CASSPREGNLRVARSGANVLTF. As DNA, the CDR3 is TGTGCCAGCTCACCACGGGAGGGGAATCTTCGGGTCGCCCGCTCTGGGGCCAACGTCCTGACTTTC. The chain combines TRBV25-1 with TRBJ2-6; TRBD2 agrees at 8 bases. Germline values: CDR1 MGHDK, CDR2 SYGVNS. V lost 8 bases and J lost 0; bases outside the gene matches: 24. The CDR3 has 22 amino acids.

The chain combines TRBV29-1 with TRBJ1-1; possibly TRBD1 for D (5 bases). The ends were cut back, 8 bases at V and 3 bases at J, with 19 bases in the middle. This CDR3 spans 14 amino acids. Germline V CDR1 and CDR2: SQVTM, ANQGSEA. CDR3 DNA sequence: TGCAGCCAAGTAGGGTCGGGGCTTTACACTGAAGCTTTCTTT. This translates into CSQVGSGLYTEAFF. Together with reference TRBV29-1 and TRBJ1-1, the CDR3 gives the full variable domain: SAVISQKPSRDICQRGTSLTIQCQVDSQVTMMFWYRQQPGQSLTLIATANQGSEATYESGFVIDKFPISRPNLTFSTLTVSNMSPEDSSIYLCSQVGSGLYTEAFFGQGTRLTVV.

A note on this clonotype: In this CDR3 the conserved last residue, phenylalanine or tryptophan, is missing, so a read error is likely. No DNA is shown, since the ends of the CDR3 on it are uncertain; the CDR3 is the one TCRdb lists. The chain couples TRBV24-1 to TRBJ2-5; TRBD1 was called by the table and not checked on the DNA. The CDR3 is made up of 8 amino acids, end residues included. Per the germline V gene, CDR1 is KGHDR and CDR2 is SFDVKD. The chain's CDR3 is CATSDSGQ.

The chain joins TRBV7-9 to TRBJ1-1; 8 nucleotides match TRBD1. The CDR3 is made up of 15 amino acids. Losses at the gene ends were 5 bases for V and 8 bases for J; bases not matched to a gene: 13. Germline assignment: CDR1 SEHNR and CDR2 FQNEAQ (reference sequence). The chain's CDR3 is CASSQLGQVRPEAFF. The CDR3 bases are TGTGCCAGCAGCCAACTGGGACAGGTCCGACCAGAAGCTTTCTTT.

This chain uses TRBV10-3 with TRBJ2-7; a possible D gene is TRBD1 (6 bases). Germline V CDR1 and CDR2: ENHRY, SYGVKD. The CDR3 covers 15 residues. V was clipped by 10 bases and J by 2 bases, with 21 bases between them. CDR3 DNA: TGTGCCAGCAGACGCAGACAGGTGTCAACCTACGAGCAGTACTTC. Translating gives CASRRRQVSTYEQYF.

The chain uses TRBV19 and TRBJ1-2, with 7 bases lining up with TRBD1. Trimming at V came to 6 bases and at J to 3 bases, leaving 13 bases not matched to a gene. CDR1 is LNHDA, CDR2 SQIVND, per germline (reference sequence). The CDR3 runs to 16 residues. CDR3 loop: CASRSLQQGNDYGYTF. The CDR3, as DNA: TGTGCCAGTAGATCCCTCCAACAGGGGAACGACTATGGCTACACCTTC.

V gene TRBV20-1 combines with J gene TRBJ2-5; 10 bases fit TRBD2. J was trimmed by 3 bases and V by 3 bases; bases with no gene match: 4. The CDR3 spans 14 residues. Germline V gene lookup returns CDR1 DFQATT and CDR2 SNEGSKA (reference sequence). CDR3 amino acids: CSARTSGYEETQYF. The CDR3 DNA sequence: TGCAGTGCTAGGACTAGCGGGTACGAAGAGACCCAGTACTTC.

This chain's CDR3 is CARTETTNEKLFF. CDR3 coding DNA: TGTGCCAGAACAGAGACAACTAATGAAAAACTGTTTTTT. The V and J genes are TRBV6-5 and TRBJ1-4, with D uncertain. The germline V gene has CDR1 MNHEY and CDR2 SVGAGI. V was shortened by 9 bases and J by 0 bases, with 8 bases between the two germline ends. The CDR3 runs 13 residues.

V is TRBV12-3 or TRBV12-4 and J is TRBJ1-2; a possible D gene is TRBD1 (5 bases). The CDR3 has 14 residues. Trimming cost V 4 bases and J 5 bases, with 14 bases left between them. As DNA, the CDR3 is TGTGCCAGCAGTTGGAACAGGCGGGGGTATGGCTACACCTTC. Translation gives CASSWNRRGYGYTF.

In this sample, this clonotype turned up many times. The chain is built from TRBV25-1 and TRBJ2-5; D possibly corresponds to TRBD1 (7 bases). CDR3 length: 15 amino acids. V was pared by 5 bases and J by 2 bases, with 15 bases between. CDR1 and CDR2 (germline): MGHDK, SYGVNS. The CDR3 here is CASSRRGQTQETQYF. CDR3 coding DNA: TGTGCCAGCAGTCGGAGGGGACAGACGCAAGAGACCCAGTACTTC.

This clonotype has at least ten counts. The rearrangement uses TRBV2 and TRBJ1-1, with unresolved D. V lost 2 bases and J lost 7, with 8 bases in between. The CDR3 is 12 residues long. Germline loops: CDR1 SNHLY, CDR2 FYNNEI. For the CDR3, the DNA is TGTGCCAGCAGTGAAACCGGAGTTGAAGCTTTCTTT. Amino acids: CASSETGVEAFF.

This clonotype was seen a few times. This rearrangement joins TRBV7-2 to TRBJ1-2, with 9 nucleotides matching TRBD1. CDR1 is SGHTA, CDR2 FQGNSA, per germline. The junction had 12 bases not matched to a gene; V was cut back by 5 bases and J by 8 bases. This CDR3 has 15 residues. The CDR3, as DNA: TGTGCCAGCAGCCCGTCCCGGGACAGGGTTCGGGGCTACACCTTC. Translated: CASSPSRDRVRGYTF.